This TCR beta chain was sequenced for a study of OX40 agonist ivuxolimab in advanced cancers. Across the study: Males comprised around 80% of the group, whose mean age was approximately 60 years (range 23 to 79).

General observations from the study: Expanded peripheral T cell antigen specificity was not determined. Relative to CD4+ cells, CD8+ T cells on average had more expanded clones. Some patients who did not respond also had low normalized T-cell clonal expansion.

Sequencing was performed with immunoSEQ multiplex PCR; in TCRdb, only in-frame clones are kept and a portion is missing. The profile shows just over 90,000 clones, more than 90% of them singletons. Trimming removed 5 bases from V and 5 bases from J, with 9 bases in between. Looked up from germline, CDR1 is SNHLY and CDR2 is FYNNEI. The CDR3 length is 12 residues. Remarks on this clone: Its antigen remains unidentified.

The TCR sequence derives from an adult with an advanced solid tumor such as melanoma, head and neck, liver or kidney cancer. Sample: CD4+ or CD8+ T cells sorted from blood, taken in a trial of the OX40 agonist ivuxolimab. The chain combines TRBV2 with TRBJ1-1; D is perhaps TRBD1 (6 bases). CDR3 in DNA: TGTGCCAGCAGTAGGGGGGGGACTGAAGCTTTCTTT. The encoded protein is CASSRGGTEAFF.